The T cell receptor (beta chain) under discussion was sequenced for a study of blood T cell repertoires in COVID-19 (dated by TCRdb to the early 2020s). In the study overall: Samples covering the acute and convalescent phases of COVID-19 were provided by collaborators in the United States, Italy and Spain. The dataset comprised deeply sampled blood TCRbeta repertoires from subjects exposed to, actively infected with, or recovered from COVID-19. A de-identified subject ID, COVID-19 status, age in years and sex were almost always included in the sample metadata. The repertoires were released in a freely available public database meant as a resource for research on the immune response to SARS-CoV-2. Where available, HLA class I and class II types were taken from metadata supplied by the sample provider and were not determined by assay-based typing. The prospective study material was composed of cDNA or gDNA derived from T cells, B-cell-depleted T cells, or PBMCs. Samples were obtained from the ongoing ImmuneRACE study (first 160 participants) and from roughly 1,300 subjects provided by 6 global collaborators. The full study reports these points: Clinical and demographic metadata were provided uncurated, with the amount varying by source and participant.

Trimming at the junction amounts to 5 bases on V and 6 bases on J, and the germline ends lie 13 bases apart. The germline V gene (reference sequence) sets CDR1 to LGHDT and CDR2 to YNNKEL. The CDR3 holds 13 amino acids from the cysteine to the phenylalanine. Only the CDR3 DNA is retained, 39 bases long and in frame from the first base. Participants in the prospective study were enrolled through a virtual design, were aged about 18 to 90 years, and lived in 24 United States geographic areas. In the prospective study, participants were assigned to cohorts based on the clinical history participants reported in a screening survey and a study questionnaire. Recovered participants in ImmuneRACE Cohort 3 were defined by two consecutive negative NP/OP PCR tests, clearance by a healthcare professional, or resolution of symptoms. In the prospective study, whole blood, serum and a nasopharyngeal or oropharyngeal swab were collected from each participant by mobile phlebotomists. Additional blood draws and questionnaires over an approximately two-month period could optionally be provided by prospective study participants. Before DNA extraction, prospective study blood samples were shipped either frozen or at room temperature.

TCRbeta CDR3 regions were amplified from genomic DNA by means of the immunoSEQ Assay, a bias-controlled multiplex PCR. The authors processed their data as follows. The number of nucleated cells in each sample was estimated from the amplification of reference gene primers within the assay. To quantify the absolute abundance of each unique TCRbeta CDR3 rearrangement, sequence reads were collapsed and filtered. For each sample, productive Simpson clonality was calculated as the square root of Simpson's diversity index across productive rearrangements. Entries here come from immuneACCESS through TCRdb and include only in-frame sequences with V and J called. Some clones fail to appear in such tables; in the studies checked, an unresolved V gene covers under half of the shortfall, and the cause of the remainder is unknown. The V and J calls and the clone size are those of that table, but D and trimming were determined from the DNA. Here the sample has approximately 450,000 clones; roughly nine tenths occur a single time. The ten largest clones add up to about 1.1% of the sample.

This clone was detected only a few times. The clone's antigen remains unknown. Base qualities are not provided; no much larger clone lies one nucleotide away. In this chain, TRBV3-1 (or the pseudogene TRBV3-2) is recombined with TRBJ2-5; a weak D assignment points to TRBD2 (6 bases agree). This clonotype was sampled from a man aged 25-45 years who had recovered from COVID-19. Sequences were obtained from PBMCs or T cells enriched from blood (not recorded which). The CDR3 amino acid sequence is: CASSIGREKTQYF. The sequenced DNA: TGTGCCAGCAGCATTGGCCGGGAGAAGACCCAGTACTTC.